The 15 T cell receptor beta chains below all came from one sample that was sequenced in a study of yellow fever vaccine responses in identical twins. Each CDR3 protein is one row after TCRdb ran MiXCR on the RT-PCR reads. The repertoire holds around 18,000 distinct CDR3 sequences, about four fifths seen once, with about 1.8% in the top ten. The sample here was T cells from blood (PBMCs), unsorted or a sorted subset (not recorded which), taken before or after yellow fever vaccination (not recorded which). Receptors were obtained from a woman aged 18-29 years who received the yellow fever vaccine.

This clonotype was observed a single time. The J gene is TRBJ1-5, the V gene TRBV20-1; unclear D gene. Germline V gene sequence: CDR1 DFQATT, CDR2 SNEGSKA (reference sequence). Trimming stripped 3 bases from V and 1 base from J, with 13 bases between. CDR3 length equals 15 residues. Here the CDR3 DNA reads TGCAGTGCTAGCCAGGCTGGGCTGAGCAATCAGCCCCAGCATTTT. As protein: CSASQAGLSNQPQHF.

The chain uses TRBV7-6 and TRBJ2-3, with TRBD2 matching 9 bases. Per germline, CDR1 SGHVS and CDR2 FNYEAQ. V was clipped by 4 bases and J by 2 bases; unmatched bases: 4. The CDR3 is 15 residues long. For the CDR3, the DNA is TGTGCCAGCAGCTATGGCGGGGGGGACACAGATACGCAGTATTTT. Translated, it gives CASSYGGGDTDTQYF.

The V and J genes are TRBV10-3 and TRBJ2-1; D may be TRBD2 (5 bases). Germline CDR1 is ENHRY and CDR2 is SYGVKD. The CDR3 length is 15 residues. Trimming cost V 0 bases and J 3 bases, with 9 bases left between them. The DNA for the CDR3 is TGTGCCATCAGTGAGTCGTGGGAGAGCTACAATGAGCAGTTCTTC. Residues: CAISESWESYNEQFF.

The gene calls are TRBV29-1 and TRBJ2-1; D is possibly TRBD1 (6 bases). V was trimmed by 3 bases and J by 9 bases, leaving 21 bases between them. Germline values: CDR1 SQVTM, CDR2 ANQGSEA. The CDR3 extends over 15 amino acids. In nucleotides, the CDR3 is TGCAGCGTTGATAGGTTGGGGGCATCCACAAGTGAGCAGTTCTTC. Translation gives CSVDRLGASTSEQFF.

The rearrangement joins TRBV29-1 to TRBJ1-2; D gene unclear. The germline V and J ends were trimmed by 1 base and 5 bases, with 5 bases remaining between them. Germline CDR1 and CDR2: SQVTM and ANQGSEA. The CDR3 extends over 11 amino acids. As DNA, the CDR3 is TGCAGCGTTGAAGTGGGGTATGGCTACACCTTC. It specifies CSVEVGYGYTF.

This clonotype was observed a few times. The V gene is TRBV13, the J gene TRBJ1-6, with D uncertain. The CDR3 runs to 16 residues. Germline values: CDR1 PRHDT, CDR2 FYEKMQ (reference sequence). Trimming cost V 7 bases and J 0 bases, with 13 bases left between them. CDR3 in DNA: TGTGCCAGCACCTTCGACAAGAGCTCCTATAATTCACCCCTCCACTTT. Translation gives CASTFDKSSYNSPLHF.

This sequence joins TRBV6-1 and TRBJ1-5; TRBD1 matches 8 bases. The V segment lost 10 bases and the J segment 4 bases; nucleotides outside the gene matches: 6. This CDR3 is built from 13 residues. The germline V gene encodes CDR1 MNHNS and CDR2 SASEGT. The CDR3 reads CATLTGANQPQHF. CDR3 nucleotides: TGTGCCACCTTGACAGGGGCAAATCAGCCCCAGCATTTT.

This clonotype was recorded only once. CDR3 region: CSVEDLVYGYTF. The CDR3, as DNA: TGCAGCGTTGAAGATCTGGTATATGGCTACACCTTC. The genes are TRBV29-1 and TRBJ1-2, with D unresolved. The CDR3 is made up of 12 amino acids. V lost 0 bases, J lost 5 bases, and 7 bases lay in between. Germline loops: CDR1 SQVTM, CDR2 ANQGSEA.

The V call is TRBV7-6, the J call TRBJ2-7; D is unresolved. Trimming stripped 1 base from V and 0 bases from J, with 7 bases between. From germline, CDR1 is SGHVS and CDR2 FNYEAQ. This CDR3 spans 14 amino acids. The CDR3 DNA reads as TGTGCCAGCAGCTTAGACGTACTCTCCTACGAGCAGTACTTC. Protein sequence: CASSLDVLSYEQYF.

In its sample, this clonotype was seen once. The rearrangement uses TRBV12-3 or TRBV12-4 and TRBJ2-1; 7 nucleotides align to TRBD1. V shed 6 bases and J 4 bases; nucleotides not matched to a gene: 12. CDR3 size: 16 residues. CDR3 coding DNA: TGTGCCAGCAGATCACAGGGGTGGGTCCCTTACAATGAGCAGTTCTTC. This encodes CASRSQGWVPYNEQFF.

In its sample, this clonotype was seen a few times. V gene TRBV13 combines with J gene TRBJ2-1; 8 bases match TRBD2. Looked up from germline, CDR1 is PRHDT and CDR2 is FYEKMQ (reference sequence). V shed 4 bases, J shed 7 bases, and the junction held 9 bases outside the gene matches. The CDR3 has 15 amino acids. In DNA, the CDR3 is TGTGCCAGCAGCTCCAACCTACTAGCGGAAAATGAGCAGTTCTTC. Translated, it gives CASSSNLLAENEQFF. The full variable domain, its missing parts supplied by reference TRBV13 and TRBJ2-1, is AAGVIQSPRHLIKEKRETATLKCYPIPRHDTVYWYQQGPGQDPQFLISFYEKMQSDKGSIPDRFSAQQFSDYHSELNMSSLELGDSALYFCASSSNLLAENEQFFGPGTRLTVL.

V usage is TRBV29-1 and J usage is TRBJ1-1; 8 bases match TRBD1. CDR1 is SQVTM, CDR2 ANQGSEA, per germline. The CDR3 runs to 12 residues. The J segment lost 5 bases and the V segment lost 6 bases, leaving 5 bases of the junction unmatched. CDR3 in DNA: TGCAGCGTCGAACAGGGGGTTACTGAAGCTTTCTTT. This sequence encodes CSVEQGVTEAFF.

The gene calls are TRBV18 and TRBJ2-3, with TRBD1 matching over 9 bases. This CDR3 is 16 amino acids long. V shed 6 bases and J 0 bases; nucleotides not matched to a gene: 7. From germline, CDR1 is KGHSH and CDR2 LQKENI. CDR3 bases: TGTGCCAGCTCCCAAGGGACAGGGACTAGCACAGATACGCAGTATTTT. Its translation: CASSQGTGTSTDTQYF.

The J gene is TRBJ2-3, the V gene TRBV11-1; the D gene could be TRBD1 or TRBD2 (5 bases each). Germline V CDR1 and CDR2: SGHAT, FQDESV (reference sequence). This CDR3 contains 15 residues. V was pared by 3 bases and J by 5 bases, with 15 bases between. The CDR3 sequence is CASSLGTRIEDTQYF. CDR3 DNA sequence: TGTGCCAGCAGCTTGGGGACGAGAATTGAAGATACGCAGTATTTT.

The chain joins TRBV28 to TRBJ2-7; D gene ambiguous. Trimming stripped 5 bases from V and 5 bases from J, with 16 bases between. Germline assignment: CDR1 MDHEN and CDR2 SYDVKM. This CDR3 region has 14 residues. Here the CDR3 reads CASSRPAPLNEQYF. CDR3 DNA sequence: TGTGCCAGCAGTCGTCCAGCACCACTCAACGAGCAGTACTTC.